These 30 T cell receptor beta chains came from one sample sequenced in a study of T-cell reconstitution after alpha-beta-depleted transplantation in children. TCRbeta library preparation incorporated unique molecular identifiers. Each CDR3 protein gets one entry after TCRdb re-called the PCR reads with MiXCR. Here the sample spans 600,000 or so distinct CDR3 sequences, around 23% being singletons. The sample consisted of PBMCs, mostly from graft donor cells, taken 360 days after TCRalphabeta/CD19-depleted stem cell transplant. All receptors derive from a boy in the first two years of life who had a stem cell transplant for acute myeloid leukemia, so the T cells may come from the graft donor.

This clonotype showed up many times. The chain recombines TRBV6-1 with TRBJ1-2; D is uncertain. Trimming removed 4 bases at V and 5 bases at J, with 14 bases between. Germline values: CDR1 MNHNS, CDR2 SASEGT. The CDR3 extends over 14 amino acids. The CDR3 protein is CASSVLGNGYGYTF. The DNA of the CDR3 is TGTGCCAGCAGTGTGTTGGGGAACGGTTATGGCTACACCTTC.

V and J are TRBV12-3 or TRBV12-4 and TRBJ2-2; TRBD1 is a possible D gene (6 bases). Trimming pared 5 bases from V and 0 bases from J, leaving 13 bases between. The CDR3 sequence is 16 residues long. CDR3 loop: CASSKPGQANTGELFF. Here the CDR3 DNA reads TGTGCCAGCAGTAAACCGGGACAAGCGAACACCGGGGAGCTGTTTTTT.

The chain recombines TRBV20-1 with TRBJ2-3; possibly TRBD2 for D (7 bases). V was shortened by 0 bases and J by 2 bases, with 12 bases between the two germline ends. Germline CDR1 DFQATT, CDR2 SNEGSKA (reference sequence). The length of the CDR3 is 15 residues. The CDR3 reads CSARDLGGLTDTQYF. CDR3 bases: TGCAGTGCTAGAGATCTGGGGGGGCTCACAGATACGCAGTATTTT.

This clonotype turned up a few times. The chain couples TRBV29-1 to TRBJ1-5; D possibly corresponds to TRBD1 (6 bases). The CDR3 extends over 14 amino acids. The germline gives CDR1 SQVTM, CDR2 ANQGSEA. The ends were cut back, 5 bases at V and 2 bases at J, with 13 bases in the middle. CDR3 sequence reads: CSVQQGGGNQPQHF. The CDR3 DNA is TGCAGCGTTCAACAGGGTGGGGGCAATCAGCCCCAGCATTTT. The full variable domain, completed using reference TRBV29-1 and TRBJ1-5, is SAVISQKPSRDICQRGTSLTIQCQVDSQVTMMFWYRQQPGQSLTLIATANQGSEATYESGFVIDKFPISRPNLTFSTLTVSNMSPEDSSIYLCSVQQGGGNQPQHFGDGTRLSIL.

The J gene is TRBJ2-7, the V gene TRBV25-1, with D uncertain. The CDR3 covers 11 residues. Trimming cost V 8 bases and J 5 bases, with 10 bases left between them. Germline values: CDR1 MGHDK, CDR2 SYGVNS. The CDR3: CASGAMDEQYF. Here the CDR3 DNA reads TGTGCCAGCGGAGCAATGGACGAGCAGTACTTC.

In this sample, this clonotype turned up many times. This rearrangement joins TRBV20-1 to TRBJ2-1; D gene uncertain. V was clipped by 2 bases and J by 6 bases, with 8 bases between them. CDR3 length equals 12 residues. CDR1 DFQATT and CDR2 SNEGSKA come from the germline V gene (reference sequence). This CDR3 is CSARKSGNEQFF. The CDR3 DNA reads TGCAGTGCTAGAAAGTCTGGCAATGAGCAGTTCTTC.

Many counts were recorded for this clonotype. V gene TRBV7-9 combines with J gene TRBJ1-1, with a possible D match to TRBD1 (5 bases). Germline CDR1 and CDR2: SEHNR and FQNEAQ (reference sequence). The CDR3 runs 11 residues. The germline V and J ends were trimmed by 3 bases and 10 bases, with 9 bases remaining between them. DNA for the CDR3: TGTGCCAGCAGCTTCCAGGGTGGAGCTTTCTTT. As protein: CASSFQGGAFF.

This chain links TRBV30 with TRBJ2-7, with a possible D match to TRBD1 (7 bases). Trimming removed 3 bases from V and 6 bases from J, with 15 bases in between. Germline lookup yields CDR1 GTSNPN and CDR2 SVGIG (reference sequence). This CDR3 comprises 13 residues. CDR3 protein: CAWSISGGGEQYF. The CDR3 bases are TGTGCCTGGAGCATCTCAGGGGGAGGCGAGCAGTACTTC.

The V gene is TRBV5-1, the J gene TRBJ2-1; 9 bases match TRBD1. Per germline, CDR1 SGHRS and CDR2 YFSETQ. This CDR3 region has 16 residues. V was clipped by 4 bases and J by 7 bases; unmatched bases: 12. The CDR3 reads CASSQTGTGFVNEQFF. CDR3 nucleotide sequence: TGCGCCAGCAGCCAAACCGGGACAGGGTTTGTAAATGAGCAGTTCTTC.

This clonotype was seen repeatedly, ten times or more. V and J are TRBV7-2 and TRBJ1-1, with D hard to call. Germline CDR1 is SGHTA and CDR2 is FQGNSA. CDR3 length equals 13 residues. Trimming removed 5 bases from V and 4 bases from J, with 11 bases in between. CDR3 sequence: CASSPRGSTEAFF. CDR3 nucleotide sequence: TGTGCCAGCAGCCCCCGGGGTAGCACTGAAGCTTTCTTT.

The J gene is TRBJ2-1, the V gene TRBV5-1; D is unclear. The CDR3 is 13 residues long. In germline, CDR1 is SGHRS, CDR2 YFSETQ. V was shortened by 0 bases and J by 8 bases, with 9 bases between the two germline ends. The CDR3 DNA reads as TGCGCCAGCAGCTTGGTCCCCTCCCATGAGCAGTTCTTC. This gives the protein CASSLVPSHEQFF. Drawing the rest from reference TRBV5-1 and TRBJ2-1, the complete variable domain is KAGVTQTPRYLIKTRGQQVTLSCSPISGHRSVSWYQQTPGQGLQFLFEYFSETQRNKGNFPGRFSGRQFSNSRSEMNVSTLELGDSALYLCASSLVPSHEQFFGPGTRLTVL.

Ten or more counts support this clonotype. The chain couples TRBV20-1 to TRBJ1-1; D is uncertain. Looked up from germline, CDR1 is DFQATT and CDR2 is SNEGSKA (reference sequence). The V gene lost 1 base and the J gene lost 4 bases, with 7 bases spanning the gap. The CDR3 has 12 amino acids. CDR3: CSARAGGTEAFF. For the CDR3, the DNA is TGCAGTGCTAGAGCAGGAGGCACTGAAGCTTTCTTT.

At least ten counts were recorded for this clonotype. The rearrangement uses TRBV12-3 or TRBV12-4 and TRBJ2-1; D may correspond to TRBD1 or TRBD2 (6 bases each). There are 17 residues in the CDR3. Trimming shortened V by 5 bases and J by 5 bases, and 22 bases separated the two germline ends. CDR3 sequence (DNA): TGTGCCAGCAGTGGGGGACTGGGCAGGGGTCGGAACAATGAGCAGTTCTTC. This gives the protein CASSGGLGRGRNNEQFF.

The V gene is TRBV18, the J gene TRBJ2-7; 10 bases line up with TRBD2. With 5 bases clipped from V and 2 bases from J, the junction kept 6 bases outside the gene matches. The CDR3 length is 15 residues. Germline V CDR1 and CDR2: KGHSH, LQKENI. DNA for the CDR3: TGTGCCAGCTCAACTGGACTAGCGGATACCTACGAGCAGTACTTC. As protein: CASSTGLADTYEQYF.

The rearrangement uses TRBV6-1 and TRBJ2-1; 12 bases match TRBD2. The V gene end was trimmed by 5 bases and the J gene end by 7 bases; junction bases not matched to a gene: 15. The CDR3 extends over 18 amino acids. Germline V CDR1 and CDR2: MNHNS, SASEGT. CDR3 residues: CASSPAKPSGGVSNEQFF. CDR3 DNA: TGTGCCAGCAGTCCCGCTAAACCTAGCGGGGGGGTTTCGAATGAGCAGTTCTTC.

The J gene is TRBJ1-1, the V gene TRBV12-3 or TRBV12-4, with a tentative D call TRBD1 (6 bases). The V end lost 5 bases, the J end lost 11 bases, and 15 bases lay between the germline ends. This CDR3 contains 12 residues. The CDR3 sequence: CASSQGTGRAFF. The CDR3 DNA is TGTGCCAGCAGTCAGGGGACCGGCCGGGCTTTCTTT.

This clonotype was counted many times. The chain joins TRBV10-3 to TRBJ1-6; no reliable D call. This CDR3 is 17 amino acids long. Per germline, CDR1 ENHRY and CDR2 SYGVKD. The V end lost 0 bases, the J end lost 0 bases, and 9 bases lay between the germline ends. DNA for the CDR3: TGTGCCATCAGTGAGTCGAAGTCCAGCTCCTATAATTCACCCCTCCACTTT. Protein sequence: CAISESKSSSYNSPLHF.

This clonotype was counted at least ten times. V usage is TRBV15 and J usage is TRBJ2-5; no clear D. CDR1 LNHNV and CDR2 YYDKDF come from the germline V gene (reference sequence). This CDR3 contains 14 residues. V was pared by 1 base and J by 4 bases, with 10 bases between. The CDR3 here is CATSRGGGRETQYF. In DNA, the CDR3 is TGTGCCACCAGCAGAGGAGGCGGAAGAGAGACCCAGTACTTC.

V and J are TRBV12-3 or TRBV12-4 and TRBJ2-3; TRBD2 agrees at 8 bases. With V trimmed by 4 bases and J by 3 bases, 15 bases remained unmatched. This CDR3 is built from 18 residues. CDR3 nucleotides: TGTGCCAGCAGTTCCGGGACTAGTAGGACTTGGGGGACAGATACGCAGTATTTT. It translates to CASSSGTSRTWGTDTQYF.

The chain joins TRBV11-2 to TRBJ1-1; 7 nucleotides align to TRBD1. The CDR3 covers 16 residues. Unmatched junction bases numbered 11, after V lost 5 bases and J lost 2 bases. From germline, CDR1 is SGHAT and CDR2 FQNNGV. The DNA of the CDR3 is TGTGCCAGCAGCCTTGGCTCCGGGACAGCTAACACTGAAGCTTTCTTT. Its protein is CASSLGSGTANTEAFF.

V is TRBV20-1 and J is TRBJ2-6, with 11 positions matching TRBD2. In germline, CDR1 is DFQATT, CDR2 SNEGSKA (reference sequence). The CDR3 covers 19 residues. V was clipped by 2 bases and J by 1 base; unmatched bases: 10. In DNA form, the CDR3 reads TGCAGTGCTAGACCCCCATTTAGCGGGGGGGCATCTGGGGCCAACGTCCTGACTTTC. It translates to CSARPPFSGGASGANVLTF.

The rearrangement joins TRBV12-3 or TRBV12-4 to TRBJ2-5; D unresolved. With 3 bases removed from V and 4 bases from J, the gap between germline ends came to 6 bases. The CDR3 is made up of 12 amino acids. In DNA form, the CDR3 reads TGTGCCAGCAGTTTCTTAGCAGAGACCCAGTACTTC. Its translation: CASSFLAETQYF.

The chain carries TRBV3-1 and TRBJ2-7, with 8 positions matching TRBD1. The ends lost 4 bases at V and 2 bases at J; junction bases unmatched: 10. The CDR3 runs 16 residues. The V gene's germline CDR1 is LGHDT and CDR2 YNNKEL (reference sequence). The CDR3 protein is CASSPNPDRVAYEQYV. The CDR3 DNA reads TGTGCCAGCAGCCCCAACCCGGACAGGGTGGCCTACGAGCAGTACGTC.

The chain is built from TRBV11-2 and TRBJ2-3; maybe TRBD2 (5 bases). CDR3 length: 15 amino acids. Trimming removed 1 base from V and 3 bases from J, with 11 bases in between. The V gene's germline CDR1 is SGHAT and CDR2 FQNNGV. CDR3: CASSLAIRGTDTQYF. CDR3 DNA sequence: TGTGCCAGCAGCTTAGCGATACGGGGTACAGATACGCAGTATTTT.

Ten or more counts support this clonotype. The chain combines TRBV20-1 with TRBJ2-1, with D unresolved. The V gene lost 0 bases and the J gene lost 1 base, with 7 bases spanning the gap. CDR3 length equals 14 residues. Germline-derived CDR1 and CDR2 are DFQATT and SNEGSKA (reference sequence). The CDR3 reads CSARDVYSYNEQFF. The CDR3, as DNA: TGCAGTGCTAGAGATGTTTATTCCTACAATGAGCAGTTCTTC.

The chain is built from TRBV18 and TRBJ2-5; 7 bases align to TRBD1. The V and J ends lost 3 bases and 1 base, in that order; junction bases with no gene match: 8. CDR1 and CDR2 (germline): KGHSH, LQKENI. The CDR3 extends over 16 amino acids. For the CDR3, the DNA is TGTGCCAGCTCACCGCTGACAGGGCTTTTCCAAGAGACCCAGTACTTC. It encodes CASSPLTGLFQETQYF. Full variable domain (rest looked up from reference TRBV18 and TRBJ2-5): NAGVMQNPRHLVRRRGQEARLRCSPMKGHSHVYWYRQLPEEGLKFMVYLQKENIIDESGMPKERFSAEFPKEGPSILRIQQVVRGDSAAYFCASSPLTGLFQETQYFGPGTRLLVL.

This clonotype occurred many times. The rearrangement joins TRBV7-3 to TRBJ2-2, with 7 positions matching TRBD1. Trimming took 2 bases from V and 0 from J; bases not matched to a gene: 9. From germline, CDR1 is SGHTA and CDR2 FQGTGA. This CDR3 contains 18 residues. The CDR3 sequence: CASSLFATGATNTGELFF. The CDR3 DNA reads TGTGCCAGCAGCTTATTCGCCACAGGGGCAACGAACACCGGGGAGCTGTTTTTT.

This clonotype was seen repeatedly, ten times or more. CDR3 region: CATSRDLGDLEQYF. DNA for the CDR3: TGTGCCACCAGCAGAGATCTCGGGGATCTCGAGCAGTACTTC. This sequence joins TRBV15 and TRBJ2-7; possibly TRBD2 for D (5 bases). The CDR3 runs 14 residues. The germline gives CDR1 LNHNV, CDR2 YYDKDF (reference sequence). The V and J ends lost 0 bases and 6 bases respectively, with 12 bases between them.

This chain links TRBV11-3 with TRBJ2-2; possibly TRBD1 for D (5 bases). This CDR3 comprises 13 residues. The germline V gene has CDR1 SGHNT and CDR2 YENEEA. V lost 0 bases and J 7 bases, leaving 6 bases between the germline ends. Here the CDR3 reads CASSLDQGGELFF. The CDR3 region has the DNA TGTGCCAGCAGCTTAGATCAGGGCGGGGAGCTGTTTTTT.

This sequence joins TRBV12-3 or TRBV12-4 and TRBJ1-2; 7 bases align to TRBD1. The junction had 8 bases not matched to a gene; V was cut back by 5 bases and J by 8 bases. This CDR3 region has 13 residues. CDR3 loop: CASSRQGWSGYTF. CDR3 nucleotide sequence: TGTGCCAGCAGTCGACAGGGTTGGTCGGGCTACACCTTC.